This T cell receptor beta chain was identified in a study of OX40 agonist ivuxolimab in advanced cancers. Trimming cost V 2 bases and J 0 bases, with 11 bases left between them. The CDR3 totals 15 residues. Germline V gene data show CDR1 as SGHRS and CDR2 as YFSETQ. Systemic immunosuppression or autoimmune disease history was grounds to exclude patients. Data came from immunoSEQ multiplex PCR; TCRdb stores just in-frame clones and leaves some out. The repertoire holds 35,000 to 40,000 clones, with more than 75% as singletons. The chain uses TRBV5-1 and TRBJ1-1; D possibly corresponds to TRBD1 (5 bases). The TCR comes from an adult with an advanced solid tumor such as melanoma, head and neck, liver or kidney cancer. The source material was CD4+ or CD8+ T cells sorted from blood, sampled in a trial of the OX40 agonist ivuxolimab. Here the CDR3 DNA reads TGCGCCAGCAGCTTCGGGGGAGGGGTGAACACTGAAGCTTTCTTT. It codes for CASSFGGGVNTEAFF.